The rows below give T cell receptor beta chains drawn from one sample of a study of graft-versus-host responses after intestinal transplantation. Clones were read by immunoSEQ multiplex PCR, and TCRdb kept only the in-frame ones, dropping some. Among some 110,000 clones listed, 90% were seen once. What these receptors recognize is not known. The sample consisted of unstimulated CD4+ T cells sorted from spleen or lymph node cells, taken before intestinal transplant. The receptors shown here come from a human donor who received an intestinal transplant. CDR3s include the opening cysteine and the closing phenylalanine or tryptophan. The D gene is left open where the match is weak. Clone size is given for some rows only: seen once, a few or many times, or a class if the clone is expanded.

j_call	d_call	v_call	clone_size	cdr3_aa	cdr3_nt
TRBJ2-3	TRBD2	TRBV5-1	-	CASSLGTSPSTDTQYF	TGCGCCAGCAGCCTCGGGACTAGCCCTAGCACAGATACGCAGTATTTT
TRBJ2-1	TRBD1	TRBV4-3	-	CASSQVKGGGHYNGQFF	TGCGCCAGCAGCCAAGTAAAAGGGGGCGGACATTACAATGGGCAGTTCTTC
TRBJ1-1	TRBD1	TRBV25-1	-	CASSGAGGVRNTEAFF	TGTGCCAGCAGTGGAGCAGGGGGCGTTAGGAACACTGAAGCTTTCTTT
TRBJ1-3	TRBD1	TRBV19	-	CASSTGGGNTIYF	TGTGCCAGTAGTACAGGGGGTGGAAACACCATATATTTT
TRBJ1-2	TRBD1	TRBV11-2	-	CASSPFDRGPVGYTF	TGTGCCAGCAGCCCCTTCGACAGGGGGCCAGTTGGCTACACCTTC
TRBJ2-2	-	TRBV19	-	CATTASVTGELFF	TGTGCCACCACAGCATCGGTCACCGGGGAGCTGTTTTTT
TRBJ2-7	TRBD1	TRBV5-1	-	CASSLVPGGYEQYF	TGCGCCAGCAGCTTGGTTCCAGGGGGCTACGAGCAGTACTTC
TRBJ1-4	-	TRBV4-1	-	CASSQGGRGIYEKLFF	TGCGCCAGCAGCCAAGGGGGAAGGGGGATATATGAAAAACTGTTTTTT
TRBJ2-7	-	TRBV5-1	-	CASSLVGGYEQYF	TGCGCCAGCAGCTTGGTAGGAGGCTACGAGCAGTACTTC
TRBJ1-5	TRBD1	TRBV19	-	CASSSAVGDRDQPQHF	TGTGCCAGTAGTTCAGCGGTCGGGGACAGAGATCAGCCCCAGCATTTT
TRBJ1-5	-	TRBV6-1	few	CASSVTVKQPQHF	TGTGCCAGCAGTGTGACAGTAAAACAGCCCCAGCATTTT
TRBJ2-2	TRBD2	TRBV5-4	-	CASSLGSGGAGELFF	TGTGCCAGCAGCTTGGGTAGCGGGGGAGCCGGGGAGCTGTTTTTT
TRBJ2-1	TRBD2	TRBV19	-	CASSLRLANEQFF	TGTGCCAGTAGTCTTAGACTAGCCAATGAGCAGTTCTTC
TRBJ2-5	-	TRBV5-1	-	CASSFSGWETQYF	TGCGCCAGCAGCTTTAGCGGCTGGGAGACCCAGTACTTC
TRBJ1-1	-	TRBV5-1	-	CASARSGYTEAFF	TGCGCCAGCGCTCGCTCGGGGTACACTGAAGCTTTCTTT
TRBJ1-1	-	TRBV18	-	CASSPGQPMNTEAFF	TGTGCCAGCTCACCCGGACAACCCATGAACACTGAAGCTTTCTTT
TRBJ1-1	-	TRBV2	-	CASSGRRGEAFF	TGTGCCAGCAGTGGTCGACGCGGTGAAGCTTTCTTT
TRBJ2-1	TRBD2	TRBV11-3	once	CASSLRGSGLYNEQFF	TGTGCCAGCAGCTTACGAGGTAGCGGGTTGTACAATGAGCAGTTCTTC
TRBJ2-2	-	TRBV2	-	CASSEVGDWDTGELFF	TGTGCCAGCAGTGAGGTCGGGGACTGGGACACCGGGGAGCTGTTTTTT
TRBJ2-6	TRBD2	TRBV10-2	-	CASSEAGLAILSGANVLTF	TGCGCCAGCAGTGAAGCGGGACTAGCCATCCTCTCTGGGGCCAACGTCCTGACTTTC
TRBJ2-2	-	TRBV6-5	-	CASSLSRVSGELFF	TGTGCCAGCAGCCTATCCAGGGTTTCCGGGGAGCTGTTTTTT
TRBJ2-1	-	TRBV7-9	-	CASSRQGGLYNEQFF	TGTGCCAGCAGTAGACAGGGAGGACTCTACAATGAGCAGTTCTTC
TRBJ2-7	TRBD1	TRBV6-1	-	CASRRDRERYEQYF	TGTGCCAGCAGACGGGACAGGGAAAGGTACGAGCAGTACTTC
TRBJ1-5	-	TRBV4-3	-	CASSQDSRSNQPQHF	TGCGCCAGCAGCCAAGATTCCAGGTCCAATCAGCCCCAGCATTTT
TRBJ2-1	TRBD2	TRBV13	-	CASSRGGGGYNEQFF	TGTGCCAGCAGCCGGGGAGGCGGGGGGTACAATGAGCAGTTCTTC
TRBJ1-1	TRBD1	TRBV6-5	-	CASRPDRGRDTEAFF	TGTGCCAGCAGACCGGACAGGGGCCGGGACACTGAAGCTTTCTTT
TRBJ2-1	TRBD2	TRBV18	-	CASSPQLAGNDEQFF	TGTGCCAGCTCACCGCAACTAGCGGGAAACGATGAGCAGTTCTTC